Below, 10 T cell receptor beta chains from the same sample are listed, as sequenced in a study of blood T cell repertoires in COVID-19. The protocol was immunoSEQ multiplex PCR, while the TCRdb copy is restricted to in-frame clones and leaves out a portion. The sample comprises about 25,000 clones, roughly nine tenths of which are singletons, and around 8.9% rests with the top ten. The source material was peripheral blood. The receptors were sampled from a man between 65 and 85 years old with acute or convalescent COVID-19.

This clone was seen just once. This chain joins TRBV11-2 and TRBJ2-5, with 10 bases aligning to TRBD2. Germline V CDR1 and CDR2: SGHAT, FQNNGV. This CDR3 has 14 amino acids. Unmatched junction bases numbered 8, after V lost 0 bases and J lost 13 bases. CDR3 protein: CASSLDLAGGRGYF. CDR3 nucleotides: TGTGCCAGCAGCTTAGATTTAGCGGGAGGCCGGGGGTACTTC.

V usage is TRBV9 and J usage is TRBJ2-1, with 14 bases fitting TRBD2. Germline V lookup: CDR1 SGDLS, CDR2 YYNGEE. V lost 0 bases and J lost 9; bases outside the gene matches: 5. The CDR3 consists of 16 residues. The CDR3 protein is CASSVGTSGGISEQFF. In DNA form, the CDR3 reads TGTGCCAGCAGCGTAGGGACTAGCGGGGGGATCAGTGAGCAGTTCTTC.

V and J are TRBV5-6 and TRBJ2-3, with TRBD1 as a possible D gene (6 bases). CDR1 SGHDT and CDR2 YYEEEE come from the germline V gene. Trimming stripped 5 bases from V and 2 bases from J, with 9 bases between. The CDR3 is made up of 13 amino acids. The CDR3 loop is CASSRDTTDTQYF. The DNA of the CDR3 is TGTGCCAGCAGTAGGGACACCACAGATACGCAGTATTTT.

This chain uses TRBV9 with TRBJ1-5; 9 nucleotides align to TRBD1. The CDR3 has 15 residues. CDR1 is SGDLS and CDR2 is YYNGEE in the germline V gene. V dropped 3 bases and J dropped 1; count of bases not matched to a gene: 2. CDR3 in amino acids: CASSATGGSNQPQHF. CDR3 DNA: TGTGCCAGCAGCGCAACAGGGGGCAGCAATCAGCCCCAGCATTTT.

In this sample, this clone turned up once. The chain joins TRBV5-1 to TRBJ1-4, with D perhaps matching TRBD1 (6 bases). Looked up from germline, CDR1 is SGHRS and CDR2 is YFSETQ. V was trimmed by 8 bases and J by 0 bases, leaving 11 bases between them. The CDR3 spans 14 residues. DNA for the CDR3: TGCGCCAGTAGGACAGTTCCAACTAATGAAAAACTGTTTTTT. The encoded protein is CASRTVPTNEKLFF.

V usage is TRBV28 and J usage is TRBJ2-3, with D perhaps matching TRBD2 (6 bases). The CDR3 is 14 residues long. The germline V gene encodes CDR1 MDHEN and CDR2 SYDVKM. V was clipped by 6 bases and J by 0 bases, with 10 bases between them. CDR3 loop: CASRLSGSTDTQYF. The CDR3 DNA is TGTGCCAGCAGACTAAGCGGGAGCACAGATACGCAGTATTTT.

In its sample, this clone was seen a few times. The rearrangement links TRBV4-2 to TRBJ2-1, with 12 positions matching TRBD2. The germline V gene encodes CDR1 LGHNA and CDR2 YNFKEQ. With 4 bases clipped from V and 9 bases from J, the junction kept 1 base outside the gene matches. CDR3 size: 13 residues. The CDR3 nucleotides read TGTGCCAGCAGCCGGACTAGCGGGATTGAGCAGTTCTTC. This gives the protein CASSRTSGIEQFF.

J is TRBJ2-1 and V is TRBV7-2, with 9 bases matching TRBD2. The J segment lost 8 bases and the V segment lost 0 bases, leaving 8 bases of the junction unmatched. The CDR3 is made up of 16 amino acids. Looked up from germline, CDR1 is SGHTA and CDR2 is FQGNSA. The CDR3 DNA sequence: TGTGCCAGCAGCTTAGCGAGGGCGGGGGGGCTGGATGAGCAGTTCTTC. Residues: CASSLARAGGLDEQFF. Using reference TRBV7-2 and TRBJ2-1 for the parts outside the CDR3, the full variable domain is GAGVSQSPSNKVTEKGKDVELRCDPISGHTALYWYRQSLGQGLEFLIYFQGNSAPDKSGLPSDRFSAERTGGSVSTLTIQRTQQEDSAVYLCASSLARAGGLDEQFFGPGTRLTVL.

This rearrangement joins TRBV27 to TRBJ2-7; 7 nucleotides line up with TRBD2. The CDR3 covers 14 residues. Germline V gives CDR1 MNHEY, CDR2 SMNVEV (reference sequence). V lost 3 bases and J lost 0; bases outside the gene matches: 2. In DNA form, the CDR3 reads TGTGCCAGCAGTTTGGGCGGGAGCTCCTACGAGCAGTACTTC. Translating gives CASSLGGSSYEQYF.

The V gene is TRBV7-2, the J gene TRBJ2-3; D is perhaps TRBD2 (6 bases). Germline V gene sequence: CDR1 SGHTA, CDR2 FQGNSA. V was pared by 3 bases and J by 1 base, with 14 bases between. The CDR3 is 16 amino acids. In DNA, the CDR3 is TGTGCCAGCAGCTTTCTCTTCGGGGGTGGCACAGATACGCAGTATTTT. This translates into CASSFLFGGGTDTQYF.